These 7 T cell receptor beta chains share one sample of origin, sequenced in a study of graft-versus-host responses after intestinal transplantation (dated by TCRdb to the early 2020s). Read against the paper, the sample's time point label means: cells obtained before transplantation from donor or recipient. Libraries were prepared through the immunoSEQ multiplex PCR assay. Entries here come from immuneACCESS through TCRdb and include only in-frame sequences with V and J called. Some clones fail to appear in such tables; in the studies checked, an unresolved V gene covers under half of the shortfall, and the cause of the remainder is unknown. This sample has about 83,000 clones in its table, and roughly 91% of those were observed once. The top ten clones comprise under 0.4% of the sample. Their cognate antigens are unknown. The sequencing here drew on unstimulated CD4+ T cells sorted from spleen or lymph node cells, taken before intestinal transplant. Receptors originate from a human donor who received an intestinal transplant.

The genes are TRBV2 and TRBJ2-7; D perhaps matches TRBD1 (5 bases). The germline V gene has CDR1 SNHLY and CDR2 FYNNEI. The CDR3 has 12 residues. V was shortened by 7 bases and J by 2 bases, with 9 bases between the two germline ends. The CDR3 region has the DNA TGTGCCAGCATCAGGGTACCCTACGAGCAGTACTTC. Translation gives CASIRVPYEQYF.

Written as DNA, the CDR3 is TGTGCCAGTAGTATAGTAGGGTCAGGGCATGGGGAGACCCAGTACTTC. Its translation: CASSIVGSGHGETQYF. The V call is TRBV19, the J call TRBJ2-5, with D possibly matching TRBD1 (5 bases). The CDR3 totals 16 residues. Germline loops: CDR1 LNHDA, CDR2 SQIVND (reference sequence). Trimming shortened V by 1 base and J by 5 bases, and 17 bases separated the two germline ends.

This clone was detected once. The rearrangement uses TRBV18 and TRBJ2-3; TRBD1 matches at 8 bases. With 2 bases clipped from V and 1 base from J, the junction kept 5 bases outside the gene matches. CDR3 length equals 16 residues. Germline lookup yields CDR1 KGHSH and CDR2 LQKENI. Written as DNA, the CDR3 is TGTGCCAGCTCACCATTCCAGGGGGCGGGCACAGATACGCAGTATTTT. Its protein product is CASSPFQGAGTDTQYF.

This clone was found once. The chain employs TRBV18 and TRBJ2-2, with TRBD2 identical over 10 bases. J was trimmed by 5 bases and V by 3 bases; bases with no gene match: 12. The germline CDR1 and CDR2 sequences are KGHSH and LQKENI. This CDR3 spans 18 amino acids. The CDR3 DNA sequence: TGTGCCAGCTCACCGATCTTTGGTACTAGCGGGGTGACCGGGGAGCTGTTTTTT. It codes for CASSPIFGTSGVTGELFF.

The genes are TRBV2 and TRBJ2-1; D gene unclear. Germline CDR1 reads SNHLY; CDR2 reads FYNNEI. CDR3 length equals 15 residues. Between the trimmed V and J ends, which lost 2 bases and 5 bases, there was a span of 13 bases. The CDR3 nucleotides read TGTGCCAGCAGTGAAAAATTGATCAGTAACAATGAGCAGTTCTTC. Translating it yields CASSEKLISNNEQFF.

The genes are TRBV18 and TRBJ2-2, with 9 bases aligning to TRBD2. The V gene's germline CDR1 is KGHSH and CDR2 LQKENI. The CDR3 length is 17 residues. Trimming cost V 3 bases and J 3 bases; bases outside gene matches: 8. The DNA for the CDR3 is TGTGCCAGCTCACCTCTCGGAGCGGGAGGACACACCGGGGAGCTGTTTTTT. It is translated as CASSPLGAGGHTGELFF.

The V and J genes are TRBV28 and TRBJ1-1; TRBD1 is a possible D gene (5 bases). The V gene lost 6 bases and the J gene lost 4 bases, with 18 bases spanning the gap. This CDR3 has 15 residues. Germline CDR1 reads MDHEN; CDR2 reads SYDVKM. CDR3 bases: TGTGCCAGCAGCCCCCATAAGGGGTGGTTCACTGAAGCTTTCTTT. Amino acid sequence: CASSPHKGWFTEAFF.